Following are 32 T cell receptor beta chains from one sample sequenced in a study of T-cell memory formation after mild COVID-19. TCRdb ran MiXCR on the 5' RACE reads and lists one entry per CDR3 protein. Altogether 470,000 or so distinct CDR3 sequences are present, roughly 18% being singletons, with the ten largest covering roughly a fifth. The sample comprised PBMCs or a T cell subset sorted from them (not recorded which). All receptors derive from a man in his late teens or twenties who had mild COVID-19 (a few samples of this study predate the infection). Cell type and time point are not known.

This clonotype came up a few times. V is TRBV19 and J is TRBJ2-1; 10 positions agree with TRBD1. The CDR3 loop spans 14 amino acids. V lost 9 bases and J lost 0; bases outside the gene matches: 2. The germline V gene has CDR1 LNHDA and CDR2 SQIVND (reference sequence). This CDR3 reads CASWDRGSYNEQFF. The CDR3 coding sequence is TGTGCCAGCTGGGACAGGGGCTCCTACAATGAGCAGTTCTTC. Full variable domain (remainder filled in from reference TRBV19 and TRBJ2-1): DGGITQSPKYLFRKEGQNVTLSCEQNLNHDAMYWYRQDPGQGLRLIYYSQIVNDFQKGDIAEGYSVSREKKESFPLTVTSAQKNPTAFYLCASWDRGSYNEQFFGPGTRLTVL.

The chain recombines TRBV15 with TRBJ2-3; D is unclear. CDR1 is LNHNV, CDR2 YYDKDF, per germline (reference sequence). This CDR3 contains 16 residues. V was clipped by 0 bases and J by 2 bases, with 12 bases between them. CDR3 in amino acids: CATSRDVGDFTDTQYF. In DNA form, the CDR3 reads TGTGCCACCAGCAGAGATGTAGGCGATTTCACAGATACGCAGTATTTT.

As DNA, the CDR3 is TGTGCCATCAGTGAGTCGACGTGGACCCAGTACTTC. It yields the protein CAISESTWTQYF. V usage is TRBV10-3 and J usage is TRBJ2-5; no firm D call. The V end was cut by 0 bases, the J end by 7 bases, with 6 bases between. CDR1 and CDR2 from the germline V gene are ENHRY and SYGVKD. This CDR3 is built from 12 residues.

This clonotype was recorded a few times. The genes are TRBV10-3 and TRBJ2-4, with D unclear. V shed 0 bases and J shed 0 bases, with 9 bases lying between them. The germline V gene encodes CDR1 ENHRY and CDR2 SYGVKD. The CDR3 sequence is 16 residues long. In DNA form, the CDR3 reads TGTGCCATCAGTGAGTCCTCCTCTACAGCCAAAAACATTCAGTACTTC. Translation gives CAISESSSTAKNIQYF.

This clonotype occurred a few times. V usage is TRBV20-1 and J usage is TRBJ2-2; D might be TRBD1 (5 bases). The CDR3 extends over 16 amino acids. V was clipped by 0 bases and J by 0 bases, with 11 bases between them. Germline-derived CDR1 and CDR2 are DFQATT and SNEGSKA (reference sequence). The CDR3 loop reads CSARDLQGTNTGELFF. The DNA of the CDR3 is TGCAGTGCTAGAGATCTGCAGGGTACGAACACCGGGGAGCTGTTTTTT.

The CDR3 sequence is CASSLGTTGYNEQFF. CDR3 DNA sequence: TGTGCCAGCAGCTTAGGGACTACCGGCTACAATGAGCAGTTCTTC. The chain joins TRBV7-6 to TRBJ2-1, with TRBD2 as a possible D gene (6 bases). Trimming shortened V by 1 base and J by 3 bases, and 10 bases separated the two germline ends. From germline, CDR1 is SGHVS and CDR2 FNYEAQ. CDR3 length: 15 residues.

V gene TRBV20-1 combines with J gene TRBJ2-1, with D possibly being TRBD1 (6 bases). The CDR3 is 16 residues long. CDR1 and CDR2 from the germline V gene are DFQATT and SNEGSKA (reference sequence). V lost 2 bases, J lost 7 bases, and 21 bases lay in between. The CDR3 region is CSARRPQGQPGNEQFF. The DNA of the CDR3 is TGCAGTGCTAGACGGCCCCAAGGACAGCCGGGGAATGAGCAGTTCTTC.

The chain recombines TRBV15 with TRBJ2-3; 9 positions agree with TRBD2. This CDR3 has 16 residues. V lost 0 bases, J lost 3 bases, and 4 bases stayed unmatched. The germline V gene encodes CDR1 LNHNV and CDR2 YYDKDF (reference sequence). This CDR3 reads CATSRDGSGGTDTQYF. DNA of the CDR3: TGTGCCACCAGCAGAGATGGCAGCGGGGGGACAGATACGCAGTATTTT.

This clonotype was seen ten or more times. This sequence joins TRBV20-1 and TRBJ2-5, with D possibly being TRBD1 or TRBD2 (5 bases each). CDR1 DFQATT and CDR2 SNEGSKA come from the germline V gene (reference sequence). Trimming stripped 0 bases from V and 5 bases from J, with 19 bases between. The CDR3 extends over 16 amino acids. CDR3: CSARESGALVKETQYF. The CDR3, as DNA: TGCAGTGCTAGAGAGTCCGGGGCCCTCGTTAAGGAGACCCAGTACTTC.

The chain carries TRBV18 and TRBJ1-5; 7 bases are a match to TRBD1. V was clipped by 11 bases and J by 5 bases; unmatched bases: 3. The germline gives CDR1 KGHSH, CDR2 LQKENI. The CDR3 contains 11 residues. CDR3 DNA: TGTGCCCCAGGGGGGGATCAGCCCCAGCATTTT. This gives the protein CAPGGDQPQHF.

The J gene is TRBJ2-1, the V gene TRBV20-1; 10 bases match TRBD2. There are 14 residues in the CDR3. V lost 3 bases and J lost 6; bases outside the gene matches: 5. CDR1 DFQATT and CDR2 SNEGSKA come from the germline V gene (reference sequence). In DNA, the CDR3 is TGCAGTGCTAGGTCAAGCGGGGGGGCCAATGAGCAGTTCTTC. Its protein product is CSARSSGGANEQFF.

The gene calls are TRBV12-3 or TRBV12-4 and TRBJ1-6, with a possible D match to TRBD1 (5 bases). This CDR3 is 14 amino acids long. Trimming stripped 5 bases from V and 10 bases from J, with 15 bases between. The CDR3 is CASSLLGGFSPLHF. The CDR3, as DNA: TGTGCCAGCAGTCTCCTGGGGGGATTCTCACCCCTCCACTTT.

This clonotype was counted only a few times. The CDR3 sequence: CASSVGGGTVTQYF. In nucleotides, the CDR3 is TGTGCCAGCAGCGTAGGGGGAGGGACGGTGACGCAGTATTTT. The gene calls are TRBV9 and TRBJ2-3; 7 bases line up with TRBD2. The V segment lost 0 bases and the J segment 9 bases; nucleotides outside the gene matches: 7. In germline, CDR1 is SGDLS, CDR2 YYNGEE. The CDR3 is made up of 14 amino acids.

This clonotype was seen only a few times. In DNA, the CDR3 is TGTGCCAGCAGTCTGGATATGAGGCTAGCCAAAAACATTCAGTACTTC. It yields the protein CASSLDMRLAKNIQYF. J is TRBJ2-4 and V is TRBV28, with no clear D. The CDR3 covers 16 residues. The germline V gene has CDR1 MDHEN and CDR2 SYDVKM. The V end was cut by 5 bases, the J end by 0 bases, with 14 bases between.

This clonotype was seen a handful of times. The chain employs TRBV29-1 and TRBJ2-3; 12 bases are shared with TRBD2. J gave up 7 bases and V 4 bases, and 3 bases lay outside the gene matches. The CDR3 has 13 residues. In germline, CDR1 is SQVTM, CDR2 ANQGSEA. CDR3 protein: CSVATSGGYTQYF. Written as DNA, the CDR3 is TGCAGCGTTGCGACTAGCGGGGGATATACGCAGTATTTT.

J is TRBJ2-3 and V is TRBV12-3 or TRBV12-4; no firm D call. CDR3 length equals 12 residues. V gave up 2 bases and J gave up 8 bases, with 8 bases separating them. CDR3 in DNA: TGTGCCAGCAGTTTAACTTGGGGTACGCAGTATTTT. Protein product: CASSLTWGTQYF.

The rearrangement links TRBV12-3 or TRBV12-4 to TRBJ1-1, with D unclear. Trimming removed 5 bases at V and 2 bases at J, with 6 bases between. The CDR3 spans 12 residues. The CDR3 DNA is TGTGCCAGCAGTGAACACAACACTGAAGCTTTCTTT. Amino acids: CASSEHNTEAFF.

This clonotype was counted many times. The chain has TRBV12-3 or TRBV12-4 and TRBJ1-5; 11 positions match TRBD1. J was trimmed by 6 bases and V by 8 bases; bases with no gene match: 15. The CDR3 loop spans 17 amino acids. For the CDR3, the DNA is TGTGCCAGCGCCGCCGGACAGGGGGCGAAGTCAGGTCAGCCCCAGCATTTT. Its protein product is CASAAGQGAKSGQPQHF.

This clonotype occurred a few times. This sequence joins TRBV7-2 and TRBJ2-3; a weak D match, TRBD1 (6 bases). With 3 bases removed from V and 0 bases from J, the gap between germline ends came to 13 bases. This CDR3 is built from 16 residues. Germline V gene data show CDR1 as SGHTA and CDR2 as FQGNSA. The CDR3 region is CASSFTRQVSTDTQYF. In nucleotides, the CDR3 is TGTGCCAGCAGCTTTACCAGACAGGTCAGCACAGATACGCAGTATTTT.

The rearrangement joins TRBV6-2 or TRBV6-3 to TRBJ2-1; 8 bases are a match to TRBD1. The junction had 2 bases not matched to a gene; V was cut back by 6 bases and J by 4 bases. Germline CDR1 MNHEY, CDR2 SVGEGT. CDR3 length: 13 residues. The CDR3 DNA is TGTGCCAGCAGGGGACAGGATTACAATGAGCAGTTCTTC. Its translation is CASRGQDYNEQFF.

This clonotype was picked up a small number of times. The chain combines TRBV5-1 with TRBJ2-1, with D perhaps given as TRBD1 or TRBD2 (5 bases each). The CDR3 is made up of 17 amino acids. The V gene's germline CDR1 is SGHRS and CDR2 YFSETQ. V lost 4 bases, J lost 1 base, and 18 bases lay in between. CDR3 sequence reads: CASSLGLGTSSYNEQFF. The CDR3 DNA sequence: TGCGCCAGCAGCCTGGGGCTCGGGACGTCGTCCTACAATGAGCAGTTCTTC.

This chain connects TRBV27 to TRBJ2-6; D possibly corresponds to TRBD1 (6 bases). The CDR3 is 14 residues long. Germline assignment: CDR1 MNHEY and CDR2 SMNVEV (reference sequence). The ends were cut back, 6 bases at V and 2 bases at J, with 8 bases in the middle. The chain's CDR3 is CASRTGAGANVLTF. As DNA, the CDR3 is TGTGCCAGCAGGACAGGCGCTGGGGCCAACGTCCTGACTTTC.

This clonotype has more than one count but fewer than ten. This chain links TRBV5-1 with TRBJ2-1, with D hard to call. The CDR3 runs 12 residues. Per the germline V gene, CDR1 is SGHRS and CDR2 is YFSETQ. V was trimmed by 2 bases and J by 8 bases, leaving 8 bases between them. CDR3 DNA sequence: TGCGCCAGCAGCTTCGGCGTTGATGAGCAGTTCTTC. This codes for CASSFGVDEQFF.

This chain joins TRBV4-1 and TRBJ2-2; a weak D match, TRBD2 (5 bases). The CDR3 has 16 residues. Trimming removed 3 bases at V and 1 base at J, with 12 bases between. CDR1 is MGHRA and CDR2 is YSYEKL in the germline V gene. The CDR3 bases are TGCGCCAGCAGCCAGAGGGCAGACGGGAACACCGGGGAGCTGTTTTTT. It yields the protein CASSQRADGNTGELFF.

The J gene is TRBJ1-1, the V gene TRBV19; D might be TRBD1 (5 bases). Germline CDR1 LNHDA, CDR2 SQIVND (reference sequence). With 7 bases removed from V and 4 bases from J, the gap between germline ends came to 10 bases. CDR3 length: 12 amino acids. The CDR3 protein is CASTRGVTEAFF. CDR3 sequence (DNA): TGTGCCAGTACCCGGGGGGTCACTGAAGCTTTCTTT.

This clonotype was seen more than once but under ten times. V and J are TRBV7-2 and TRBJ2-1; TRBD1 matches at 9 bases. V trimming: 2 bases; J trimming: 7 bases; junction bases outside the gene matches: 12. Germline assignment: CDR1 SGHTA and CDR2 FQGNSA. The CDR3 loop spans 17 amino acids. The DNA of the CDR3 is TGTGCCAGCAGCTTATCTATTGGGACAGGGTACGTGAATGAGCAGTTCTTC. This codes for CASSLSIGTGYVNEQFF.

This clonotype was seen more than once but under ten times. The CDR3 DNA follows: TGCAGTGCTAGACTGGGGACTAGCGGATTCACAGATACGCAGTATTTT. Protein product: CSARLGTSGFTDTQYF. This chain uses TRBV20-1 with TRBJ2-3, with 11 bases identical to TRBD2. The CDR3 totals 16 residues. The ends lost 2 bases at V and 2 bases at J; junction bases unmatched: 6. Germline assignment: CDR1 DFQATT and CDR2 SNEGSKA (reference sequence).

The CDR3 DNA follows: TGCGCCAGCAGCCAAGAACTGGCAGCGACCGGGGAGCTGTTTTTT. Protein sequence: CASSQELAATGELFF. The V gene is TRBV4-3, the J gene TRBJ2-2, with unresolved D. V was clipped by 0 bases and J by 5 bases, with 10 bases between them. CDR3 size: 15 residues. Germline CDR1 LGHNA, CDR2 YSLEER.

The chain employs TRBV20-1 and TRBJ2-5, with D perhaps matching TRBD1 or TRBD2 (6 bases each). This CDR3 comprises 14 residues. The germline CDR1 and CDR2 sequences are DFQATT and SNEGSKA (reference sequence). Trimming pared 0 bases from V and 5 bases from J, leaving 13 bases between. The CDR3 sequence: CSARDHRGAETQYF. CDR3 nucleotide sequence: TGCAGTGCTAGAGATCATAGGGGGGCTGAGACCCAGTACTTC.

V and J are TRBV7-9 and TRBJ1-1, with D maybe TRBD1 (5 bases). V lost 6 bases and J lost 7, with 12 bases in between. The CDR3 spans 12 residues. Germline CDR1 and CDR2: SEHNR and FQNEAQ (reference sequence). The CDR3 spells CASRRQPDEAFF. As DNA, the CDR3 is TGTGCCAGCAGACGACAGCCTGATGAAGCTTTCTTT. The full variable domain, completed using reference TRBV7-9 and TRBJ1-1, is DTGVSQNPRHKITKRGQNVTFRCDPISEHNRLYWYRQTLGQGPEFLTYFQNEAQLEKSRLLSDRFSAERPKGSFSTLEIQRTEQGDSAMYLCASRRQPDEAFFGQGTRLTVV.

This chain joins TRBV9 and TRBJ1-6; TRBD1 agrees at 10 bases. V lost 3 bases and J lost 9; bases outside the gene matches: 6. The CDR3 sequence is 15 residues long. Germline values: CDR1 SGDLS, CDR2 YYNGEE. CDR3 region: CASSEGTGEVSPLHF. Here the CDR3 DNA reads TGTGCCAGCAGCGAGGGGACAGGGGAAGTTTCACCCCTCCACTTT.

This chain joins TRBV3-1 and TRBJ2-3, with TRBD2 matching over 12 bases. The CDR3 length is 18 residues. V gave up 4 bases and J gave up 1 base; unmatched junction bases: 9. CDR1 is LGHDT, CDR2 YNNKEL, per germline (reference sequence). The CDR3 DNA follows: TGTGCCAGCAGCCGAGGACTAGCGGGGAATCCCGGCACAGATACGCAGTATTTT. This gives the protein CASSRGLAGNPGTDTQYF.